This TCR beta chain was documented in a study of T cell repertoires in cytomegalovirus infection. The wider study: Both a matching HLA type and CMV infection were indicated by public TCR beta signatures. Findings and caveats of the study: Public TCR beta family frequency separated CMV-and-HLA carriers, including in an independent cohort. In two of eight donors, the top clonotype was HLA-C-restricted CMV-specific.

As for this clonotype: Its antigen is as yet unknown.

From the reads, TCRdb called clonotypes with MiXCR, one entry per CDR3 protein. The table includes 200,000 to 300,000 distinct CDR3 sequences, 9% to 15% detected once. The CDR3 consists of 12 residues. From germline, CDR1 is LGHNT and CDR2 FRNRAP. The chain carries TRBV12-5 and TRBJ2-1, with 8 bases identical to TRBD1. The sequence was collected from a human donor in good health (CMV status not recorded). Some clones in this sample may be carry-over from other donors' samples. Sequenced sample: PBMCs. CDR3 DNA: TGTGCCCCCAGGGGGCTGGCGGCTAAGCAGTTCTTC. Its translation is CAPRGLAAKQFF.